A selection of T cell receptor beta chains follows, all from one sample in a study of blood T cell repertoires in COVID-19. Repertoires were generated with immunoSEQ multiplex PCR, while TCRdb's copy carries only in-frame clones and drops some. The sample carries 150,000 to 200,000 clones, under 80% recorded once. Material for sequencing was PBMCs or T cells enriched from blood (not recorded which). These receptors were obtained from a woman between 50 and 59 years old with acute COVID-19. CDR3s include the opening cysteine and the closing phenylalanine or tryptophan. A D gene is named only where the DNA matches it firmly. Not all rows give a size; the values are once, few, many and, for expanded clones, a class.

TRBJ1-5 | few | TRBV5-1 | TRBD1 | CASSSSGTANQPQHF | TGCGCCAGCAGCTCATCCGGGACAGCTAATCAGCCCCAGCATTTT
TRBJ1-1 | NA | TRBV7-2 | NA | CASSVLWTARTEAFF | TGTGCCAGCAGCGTCCTCTGGACAGCACGTACTGAAGCTTTCTTT
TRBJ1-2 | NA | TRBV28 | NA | CASSSAGAGNDGYTF | TGTGCCAGCAGCTCCGCGGGGGCAGGGAATGACGGCTACACCTTC
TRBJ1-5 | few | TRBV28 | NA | CASSLFRGQAAQPQHF | TGTGCCAGCAGTTTGTTTAGGGGCCAGGCGGCACAGCCCCAGCATTTT
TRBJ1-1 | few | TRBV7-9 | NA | CASSLRPGWTEAFF | TGTGCCAGCAGCTTAAGGCCAGGGTGGACTGAAGCTTTCTTT
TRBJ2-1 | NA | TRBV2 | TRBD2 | CASSEQGGSYNEQFF | TGTGCCAGCAGTGAACAGGGAGGGTCCTACAATGAGCAGTTCTTC
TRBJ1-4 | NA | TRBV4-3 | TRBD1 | CASSQVTPGGGPATNEKLFF | TGCGCCAGCAGCCAAGTTACTCCAGGGGGCGGTCCCGCAACTAATGAAAAACTGTTTTTT
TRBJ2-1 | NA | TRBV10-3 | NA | CAISDSGKFYNEQFF | TGTGCCATCAGTGACTCAGGGAAGTTTTACAATGAGCAGTTCTTC
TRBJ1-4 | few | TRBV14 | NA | CASSRGWGEKLFF | TGTGCCAGCAGCCGAGGGTGGGGTGAAAAACTGTTTTTT
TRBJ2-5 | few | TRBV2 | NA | CASSPAGSGQETQYF | TGTGCCAGCAGCCCGGCAGGAAGCGGACAAGAGACCCAGTACTTC
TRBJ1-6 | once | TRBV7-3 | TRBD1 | CASSLTGTANSPLHF | TGTGCCAGCAGCTTAACAGGGACAGCAAATTCACCCCTCCACTTT
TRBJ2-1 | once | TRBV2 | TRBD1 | CASSGQGGSYNEQFF | TGTGCCAGCAGTGGACAGGGGGGGTCCTACAATGAGCAGTTCTTC
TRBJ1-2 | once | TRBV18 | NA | CASSPTPTTLYGYTF | TGTGCCAGCTCACCCACCCCCACGACACTTTATGGCTACACCTTC
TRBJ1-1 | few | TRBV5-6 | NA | CASSWFSRGVNTEAFF | TGTGCCAGCAGCTGGTTCTCTCGGGGGGTGAACACTGAAGCTTTCTTT
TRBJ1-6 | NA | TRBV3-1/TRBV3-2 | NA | CASSRGGGAVYNSPLHF | TGTGCCAGCAGCCGGGGTGGGGGGGCAGTGTATAATTCACCCCTCCACTTT
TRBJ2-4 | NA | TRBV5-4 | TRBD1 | CASSLLGQGLAKNIQYF | TGTGCCAGCAGCTTGTTGGGACAGGGTTTAGCCAAAAACATTCAGTACTTC
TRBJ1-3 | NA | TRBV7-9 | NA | CASSFEEGNTIYF | TGTGCCAGCAGCTTCGAAGAGGGAAACACCATATATTTT
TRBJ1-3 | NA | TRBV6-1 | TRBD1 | CASSERQGASGNTIYF | TGTGCCAGCAGTGAAAGACAGGGGGCCTCTGGAAACACCATATATTTT
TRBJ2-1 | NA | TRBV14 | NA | CASSQGHPVEQFF | TGTGCCAGCAGCCAGGGACACCCCGTTGAGCAGTTCTTC
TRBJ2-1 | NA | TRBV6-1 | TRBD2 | CASSGAAGGPHEQFF | TGTGCCAGCAGTGGAGCAGCGGGGGGGCCACATGAGCAGTTCTTC
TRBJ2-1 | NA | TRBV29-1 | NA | CSVVKTDNNEQFF | TGCAGCGTTGTCAAGACAGATAACAATGAGCAGTTCTTC
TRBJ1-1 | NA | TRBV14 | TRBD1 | CASSQDLLVGTENTEAFF | TGTGCCAGCAGCCAAGACTTGCTTGTAGGGACAGAAAACACTGAAGCTTTCTTT
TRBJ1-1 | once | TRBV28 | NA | CASRAHLRGTEAFF | TGTGCCAGCAGGGCCCACCTGAGGGGGACTGAAGCTTTCTTT
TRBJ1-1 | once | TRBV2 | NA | CASSDQQTDPAGAFF | TGTGCCAGCAGTGACCAACAGACCGATCCAGCTGGAGCTTTCTTT
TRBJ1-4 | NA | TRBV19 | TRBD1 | CASDTGQTNEKLFF | TGTGCCAGCGATACGGGACAGACAAATGAAAAACTGTTTTTT
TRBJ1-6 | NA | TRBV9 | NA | CASSRDRVHNSPLHF | TGTGCCAGCAGCCGTGACCGGGTTCATAATTCACCCCTCCACTTT
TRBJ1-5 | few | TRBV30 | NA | CAWSGQGGQPQHF | TGTGCCTGGAGTGGGCAGGGAGGACAGCCCCAGCATTTT
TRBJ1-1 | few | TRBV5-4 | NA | CASSPEAGLNTEAFF | TGTGCCAGCAGCCCCGAGGCGGGATTGAACACTGAAGCTTTCTTT
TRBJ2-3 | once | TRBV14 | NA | CASSQEPGGPGTDTQYF | TGTGCCAGCAGCCAGGAGCCCGGGGGGCCGGGCACAGATACGCAGTATTTT
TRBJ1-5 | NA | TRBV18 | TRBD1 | CASSSGQGHQPQHF | TGTGCCAGCTCATCGGGACAGGGACATCAGCCCCAGCATTTT
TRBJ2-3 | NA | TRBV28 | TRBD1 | CASSPDRVRGTQYF | TGTGCCAGCAGTCCCGACAGGGTAAGGGGTACGCAGTATTTT
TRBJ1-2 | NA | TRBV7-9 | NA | CASSIGDYYGYTF | TGTGCCAGCAGCATCGGGGACTACTATGGCTACACCTTC
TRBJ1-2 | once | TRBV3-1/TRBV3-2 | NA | CASSRGQLSGYTF | TGTGCCAGCAGCCGAGGACAGTTGTCCGGCTACACCTTC
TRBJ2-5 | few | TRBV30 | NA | CAWGARRETQYF | TGTGCCTGGGGGGCCCGCAGGGAGACCCAGTACTTC
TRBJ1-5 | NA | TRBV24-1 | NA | CATSEPGLSDQPQHF | TGTGCCACCAGTGAGCCAGGGCTATCTGATCAGCCCCAGCATTTT
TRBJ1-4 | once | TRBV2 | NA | CASTLSSGINEKLFF | TGTGCCAGCACCTTATCATCCGGGATCAATGAAAAACTGTTTTTT
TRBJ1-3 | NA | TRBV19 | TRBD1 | CASSRQGDAGNTIYF | TGTGCCAGTAGTCGACAGGGAGATGCTGGAAACACCATATATTTT
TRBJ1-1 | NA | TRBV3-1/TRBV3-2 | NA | CASSLKESRGAFF | TGTGCCAGCAGCCTAAAGGAGTCGCGGGGAGCTTTCTTT
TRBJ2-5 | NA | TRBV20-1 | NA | CGAGIKETQYF | TGCGGGGCGGGGATCAAAGAGACCCAGTACTTC
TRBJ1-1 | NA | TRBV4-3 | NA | CASSQDPAGSRTEAFF | TGCGCCAGCAGCCAAGACCCTGCGGGGAGTCGGACTGAAGCTTTCTTT